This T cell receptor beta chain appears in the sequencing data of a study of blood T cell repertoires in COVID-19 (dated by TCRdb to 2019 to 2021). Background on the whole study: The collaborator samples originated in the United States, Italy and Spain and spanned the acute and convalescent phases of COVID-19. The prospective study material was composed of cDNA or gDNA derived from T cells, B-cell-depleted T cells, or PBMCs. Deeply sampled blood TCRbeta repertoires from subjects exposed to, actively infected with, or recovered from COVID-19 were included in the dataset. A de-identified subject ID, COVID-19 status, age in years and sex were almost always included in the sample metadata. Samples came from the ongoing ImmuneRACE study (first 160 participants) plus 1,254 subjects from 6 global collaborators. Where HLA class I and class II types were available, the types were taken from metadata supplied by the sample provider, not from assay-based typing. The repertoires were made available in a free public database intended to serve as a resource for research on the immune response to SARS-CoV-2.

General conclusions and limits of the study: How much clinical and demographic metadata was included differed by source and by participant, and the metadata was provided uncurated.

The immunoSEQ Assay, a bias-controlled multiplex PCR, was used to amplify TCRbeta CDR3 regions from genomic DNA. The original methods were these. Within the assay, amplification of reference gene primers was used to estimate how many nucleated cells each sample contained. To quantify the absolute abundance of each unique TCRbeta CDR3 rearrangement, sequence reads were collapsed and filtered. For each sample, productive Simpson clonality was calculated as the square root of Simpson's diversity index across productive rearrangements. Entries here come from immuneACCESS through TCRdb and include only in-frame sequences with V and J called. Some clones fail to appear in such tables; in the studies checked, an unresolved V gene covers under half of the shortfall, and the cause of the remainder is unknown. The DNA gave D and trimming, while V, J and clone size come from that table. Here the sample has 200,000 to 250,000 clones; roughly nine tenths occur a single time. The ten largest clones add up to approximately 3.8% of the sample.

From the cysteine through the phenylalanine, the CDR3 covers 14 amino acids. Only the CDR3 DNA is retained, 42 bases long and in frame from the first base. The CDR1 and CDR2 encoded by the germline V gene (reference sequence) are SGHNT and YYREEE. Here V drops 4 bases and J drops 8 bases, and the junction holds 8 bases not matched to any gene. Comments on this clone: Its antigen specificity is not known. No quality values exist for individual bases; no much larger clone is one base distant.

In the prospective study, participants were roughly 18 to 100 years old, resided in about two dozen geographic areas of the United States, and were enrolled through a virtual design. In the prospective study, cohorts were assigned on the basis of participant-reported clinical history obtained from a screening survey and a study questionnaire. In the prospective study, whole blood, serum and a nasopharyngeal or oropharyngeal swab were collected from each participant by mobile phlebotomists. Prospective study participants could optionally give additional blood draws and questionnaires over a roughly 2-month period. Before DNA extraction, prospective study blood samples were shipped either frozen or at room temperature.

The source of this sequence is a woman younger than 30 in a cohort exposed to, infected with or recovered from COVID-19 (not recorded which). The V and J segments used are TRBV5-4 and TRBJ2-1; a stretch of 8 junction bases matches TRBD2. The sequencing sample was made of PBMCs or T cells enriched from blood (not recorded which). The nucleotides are TGTGCCAGCAGCAGGAGCGGGAGCGGGTATGAGCAGTTCTTC. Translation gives CASSRSGSGYEQFF. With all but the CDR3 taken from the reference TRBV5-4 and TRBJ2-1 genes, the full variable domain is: ETGVTQSPTHLIKTRGQQVTLRCSSQSGHNTVSWYQQALGQGPQFIFQYYREEENGRGNFPPRFSGLQFPNYSSELNVNALELDDSALYLCASSRSGSGYEQFFGPGTRLTVL.